The rows below give T cell receptor beta chains drawn from one sample of a study of response to subunit inactivated influenza vaccine. A single record per CDR3 protein comes from TCRdb applying MiXCR to the RT-PCR reads. This sample has 500,000 or so distinct CDR3 sequences, with 16% found just once. The sequencing here drew on CD4+ T cells sorted from PBMCs, taken about 24 months after vaccination. The receptors derive from a man between 50 and 70 years old who received an inactivated influenza vaccine. Both conserved end residues are part of each CDR3. The D gene is left open where the match is weak. Part of the rows lack a size; the others show once, few, many or a class for expanded clones.

TRBV20-1	TRBJ1-1	many	-	CSAREDMNTEAFF	TGCAGTGCTAGAGAGGATATGAACACTGAAGCTTTCTTT
TRBV7-8	TRBJ2-2	few	-	CASSGVSTGELFF	TGTGCCAGCAGCGGAGTTAGCACCGGGGAGCTGTTTTTT
TRBV14	TRBJ2-3	-	TRBD2	CASSQARDPGLALTQYF	TGTGCCAGCAGCCAAGCACGGGACCCGGGACTAGCTCTTACGCAGTATTTT
TRBV10-3	TRBJ2-7	few	TRBD1	CAISEGQGLTYEQYF	TGTGCCATCAGTGAGGGACAGGGGCTTACCTACGAGCAGTACTTC
TRBV10-3	TRBJ2-7	few	-	CAISDRETGRYEQYF	TGTGCCATCAGTGATAGGGAGACAGGGAGGTACGAGCAGTACTTC
TRBV4-3	TRBJ1-1	-	-	CASSQAWLQSNTEAFF	TGCGCCAGCAGCCAAGCGTGGTTACAATCGAACACTGAAGCTTTCTTT
TRBV9	TRBJ1-6	few	-	CASSVESVPNSPLHF	TGTGCCAGCAGCGTAGAGTCGGTTCCTAATTCACCCCTCCACTTT
TRBV2	TRBJ2-6	many	-	CASSLTQSGANVLTF	TGTGCCAGCAGTCTGACACAATCTGGGGCCAACGTCCTGACTTTC
TRBV24-1	TRBJ2-3	many	TRBD2	CATSTSGGGDTQYF	TGTGCCACCTCGACTAGCGGGGGGGGAGATACGCAGTATTTT
TRBV7-8	TRBJ2-2	few	-	CASSSWGGELFF	TGTGCCAGCAGCTCCTGGGGCGGGGAGCTGTTTTTT
TRBV4-3	TRBJ2-4	few	-	CASSQDGALAKNIQYF	TGCGCCAGCAGCCAAGATGGGGCCCTGGCCAAAAACATTCAGTACTTC
TRBV12-3/TRBV12-4	TRBJ2-3	few	-	CASTPRGYSTDTQYF	TGTGCCAGCACCCCTAGGGGGTATAGCACAGATACGCAGTATTTT
TRBV29-1	TRBJ2-2	few	TRBD2	CSVLAGGPTGELFF	TGCAGCGTTCTTGCGGGGGGGCCGACCGGGGAGCTGTTTTTT
TRBV7-2	TRBJ2-3	many	TRBD2	CASSLMPSGSRTDTQYF	TGTGCCAGCAGCTTAATGCCGAGCGGGAGTAGAACAGATACGCAGTATTTT
TRBV7-8	TRBJ2-7	-	-	CASSIRRQNYEQYF	TGTGCCAGCAGCATCCGAAGGCAGAACTACGAGCAGTACTTC
TRBV4-3	TRBJ2-5	few	-	CASSRQPYLTGTQETQYF	TGCGCCAGCAGCCGGCAGCCCTATCTGACAGGGACTCAAGAGACCCAGTACTTC
TRBV28	TRBJ2-7	-	TRBD2	CASSMSLSGASSYEQYF	TGTGCCAGCAGTATGTCCCTTAGCGGGGCAAGCTCCTACGAGCAGTACTTC
TRBV28	TRBJ2-2	-	TRBD1	CASEDRHTGELFF	TGTGCCAGCGAGGACAGGCACACCGGGGAGCTGTTTTTT
TRBV29-1	TRBJ2-1	-	TRBD2	CSVSTSGRGNEQFF	TGCAGCGTGTCGACTAGCGGGAGGGGAAATGAGCAGTTCTTC